One and the same sample provided the 20 T cell receptor beta chains below, sequenced in a study of blood T cell repertoires in COVID-19. Sequencing was performed with immunoSEQ multiplex PCR; in TCRdb, only in-frame clones are kept and a portion is missing. In the table there are 120,000 or so clones, 65% to 90% of which are singletons. The source material was peripheral blood. All receptors come from a man older than 75 with active or convalescent COVID-19.

DNA for the CDR3: TGTGCCAGCAGCAGAGATCGGCTTGCGGACTCTACCTCCTACGAGCAGTACTTC. Amino acid sequence: CASSRDRLADSTSYEQYF. The genes are TRBV21-1 and TRBJ2-7; TRBD2 is the table's D call, not checked against the DNA. TRBV21-1 is tagged as a pseudogene. This CDR3 spans 18 amino acids.

V usage is TRBV19 and J usage is TRBJ2-5; tentatively, D is TRBD1 (5 bases). The CDR3 consists of 15 residues. Trimming left V 5 bases short and J 1 base short, with 14 bases between. CDR1 and CDR2 from the germline V gene are LNHDA and SQIVND (reference sequence). In DNA form, the CDR3 reads TGTGCCAGTAGTCCGGCCCTGGGGCCCCAAGAGACCCAGTACTTC. Its translation is CASSPALGPQETQYF.

The chain uses TRBV12-5 and TRBJ2-7; D may be TRBD1 (5 bases). Per germline, CDR1 LGHNT and CDR2 FRNRAP. The CDR3 covers 11 residues. Trimming took 5 bases from V and 5 from J, leaving 7 bases between them. This CDR3 reads CASGLRDEQYF. The CDR3 DNA reads as TGTGCTAGTGGTCTCAGGGACGAGCAGTACTTC.

V usage is TRBV19 and J usage is TRBJ2-5, with 7 bases matching TRBD1. Germline CDR1 is LNHDA and CDR2 is SQIVND (reference sequence). J lost 4 bases, V lost 9 bases, and 11 bases had no gene match. CDR3 size: 14 residues. The CDR3 nucleotides are TGTGCCAGCAGTCCAACAGGGGTGGTAGAGACCCAGTACTTC. Translation gives CASSPTGVVETQYF.

The genes are TRBV5-1 and TRBJ2-3; D is possibly TRBD2 (5 bases). Germline CDR1 SGHRS, CDR2 YFSETQ. Trimming took 2 bases from V and 4 from J, leaving 23 bases between them. The CDR3 contains 18 residues. CDR3 bases: TGCGCCAGCAGCTTCAGAAGCGGACTCTACTCGGGCGCAGATACGCAGTATTTT. This encodes CASSFRSGLYSGADTQYF. The full variable domain, rest sourced from reference TRBV5-1 and TRBJ2-3, is KAGVTQTPRYLIKTRGQQVTLSCSPISGHRSVSWYQQTPGQGLQFLFEYFSETQRNKGNFPGRFSGRQFSNSRSEMNVSTLELGDSALYLCASSFRSGLYSGADTQYFGPGTRLTVL.

The CDR3 sequence: CAILLDSSGNTIYF. CDR3 DNA sequence: TGTGCCATCCTCTTAGACAGCTCTGGAAACACCATATATTTT. The chain employs TRBV10-3 and TRBJ1-3; D is possibly TRBD1 (5 bases). There are 14 residues in the CDR3. Germline CDR1 and CDR2: ENHRY and SYGVKD. Trimming took 8 bases from V and 0 from J, leaving 11 bases between them.

A single count supports this clone. The chain recombines TRBV19 with TRBJ2-2; D perhaps matches TRBD1 (5 bases). Per germline, CDR1 LNHDA and CDR2 SQIVND (reference sequence). Trimming took 5 bases from V and 3 from J, leaving 13 bases between them. This CDR3 has 15 residues. For the CDR3, the DNA is TGTGCCAGTAGTCCCCACCAGGGCGACACCGGGGAGCTGTTTTTT. This encodes CASSPHQGDTGELFF.

The V gene is TRBV9, the J gene TRBJ2-3; D may be TRBD1 (5 bases). The CDR3 extends over 17 amino acids. V lost 2 bases, J lost 0 bases, and 16 bases lay in between. CDR1 and CDR2 from the germline V gene are SGDLS and YYNGEE. CDR3 sequence (DNA): TGTGCCAGCAGCGTGGGTGGACACCCAGGTAGCACAGATACGCAGTATTTT. Encoded protein: CASSVGGHPGSTDTQYF.

For the CDR3, the DNA is TGTGCCAGCAGTAGCACCCGGGACAAGTACTACACCTTC. This codes for CASSSTRDKYYTF. The rearrangement uses TRBV6-5 and TRBJ1-2; tentative D call: TRBD1 (6 bases). The CDR3 consists of 13 residues. The germline CDR1 and CDR2 sequences are MNHEY and SVGAGI. Trimming left V 5 bases short and J 10 bases short, with 17 bases between.

This clone has only one observation. J is TRBJ2-7 and V is TRBV29-1; 14 bases map to TRBD2. This CDR3 has 15 amino acids. Germline loops: CDR1 SQVTM, CDR2 ANQGSEA. V gave up 7 bases and J gave up 4 bases; unmatched junction bases: 9. The CDR3 region is CSAPGLAGACYEQYF. The CDR3 nucleotides are TGCAGCGCCCCGGGACTAGCGGGGGCCTGTTACGAGCAGTACTTC.

This clone was counted once. The J gene is TRBJ2-1, the V gene TRBV9; 8 bases line up with TRBD1. J lost 3 bases, V lost 1 base, and 6 bases had no gene match. CDR1 is SGDLS and CDR2 is YYNGEE in the germline V gene. The CDR3 runs to 16 residues. CDR3 DNA: TGTGCCAGCAGCGTACGACAGGGGATAGGCTACAATGAGCAGTTCTTC. Protein: CASSVRQGIGYNEQFF.

CDR3 coding DNA: TGCGCCAGCAGCTTGGCCGGGACAGGGGTCGAGACCCAGTACTTC. It translates to CASSLAGTGVETQYF. The rearrangement links TRBV5-1 to TRBJ2-5; 10 bases agree with TRBD1. Germline loops: CDR1 SGHRS, CDR2 YFSETQ. Trimming took 0 bases from V and 5 from J; bases not matched to a gene: 4. This CDR3 has 15 amino acids.

The chain carries TRBV2 and TRBJ2-1; D is unresolved. This CDR3 spans 14 amino acids. Germline CDR1 and CDR2: SNHLY and FYNNEI. V was cut by 0 bases and J by 6 bases, with 9 bases left in between. The CDR3 here is CASSEALIGNEQFF. As DNA, the CDR3 is TGTGCCAGCAGTGAAGCCCTAATTGGCAATGAGCAGTTCTTC.

V usage is TRBV11-2 and J usage is TRBJ1-3; D possibly corresponds to TRBD1 (6 bases). This CDR3 contains 17 residues. V was trimmed by 5 bases and J by 2 bases, leaving 19 bases between them. Germline V gene lookup returns CDR1 SGHAT and CDR2 FQNNGV. The CDR3 reads CASSPWELTGTGNTIYF. CDR3 nucleotide sequence: TGTGCCAGCAGCCCATGGGAGTTAACAGGGACTGGAAACACCATATATTTT.

This chain links TRBV10-1 with TRBJ2-3; D is possibly TRBD1 (5 bases). The CDR3 loop spans 15 amino acids. V was pared by 2 bases and J by 5 bases, with 14 bases between. The V gene's germline CDR1 is WNHNN and CDR2 SYGVQD (reference sequence). CDR3 in amino acids: CASSEHLRVGDTQYF. CDR3 in DNA: TGCGCCAGCAGTGAGCACCTCAGGGTAGGAGATACGCAGTATTTT.

The V and J genes are TRBV6-2 or TRBV6-3 and TRBJ2-5, with 15 bases matching TRBD2. The ends lost 4 bases at V and 5 bases at J; junction bases unmatched: 11. There are 18 residues in the CDR3. CDR1 and CDR2 from the germline V gene are MNHEY and SVGEGT. The CDR3, as DNA: TGTGCCAGCAGTTGGACTAGCGGGAGGGCTAGGGACCTGGAGACCCAGTACTTC. The encoded protein is CASSWTSGRARDLETQYF.

At least ten counts were recorded for this clone. Its ends do not fully match the called genes, so a read error is possible. This chain uses TRBV5-4 with TRBJ2-7; D call uncertain. The CDR3 has 11 residues. The germline V gene has CDR1 SGHNT and CDR2 YYREEE (reference sequence). The CDR3 protein is CASSLSTQTSF. The CDR3 nucleotides are TGTGCCAGCAGCTTGAGTACACAGACCAGCTTC.

The genes are TRBV5-5 and TRBJ1-5; D ambiguous. The CDR3 consists of 16 residues. Germline loops: CDR1 SGHKS, CDR2 YYEKEE (reference sequence). V lost 4 bases, J lost 3 bases, and 17 bases lay in between. The CDR3 protein is CASSLEGQIHNQPQHF. The CDR3 coding sequence is TGTGCCAGCAGCCTAGAGGGCCAAATTCACAATCAGCCCCAGCATTTT.

The V gene is TRBV5-1, the J gene TRBJ2-3, with 13 bases aligning to TRBD2. Germline V CDR1 and CDR2: SGHRS, YFSETQ. There are 18 residues in the CDR3. Germline trimming cut 2 bases from V and 4 bases from J; bases unmatched to any gene: 10. CDR3 protein: CASSFGILAGGSADTQYF. DNA for the CDR3: TGCGCCAGCAGCTTCGGTATACTAGCGGGAGGGTCTGCAGATACGCAGTATTTT.

The chain uses TRBV7-9 and TRBJ2-1, with 7 bases fitting TRBD1. The germline V gene encodes CDR1 SEHNR and CDR2 FQNEAQ (reference sequence). The CDR3 extends over 17 amino acids. Unmatched junction bases numbered 10, after V lost 3 bases and J lost 2 bases. This chain's CDR3 is CASSLIRDSQTYNEQFF. CDR3 DNA sequence: TGTGCCAGCAGCTTGATCCGGGACAGCCAGACCTACAATGAGCAGTTCTTC.